This is a list of T cell receptor beta chains from one sample in a study of T cell changes during pregnancy in multiple sclerosis. Produced via immunoSEQ multiplex PCR; TCRdb's table is partial and in-frame only. The data hold over 70,000 clones, with 90% to 95% observed a single time. The input for sequencing was peripheral blood, taken in the third trimester of pregnancy. Every receptor here comes from a female donor with multiple sclerosis, enrolled in a pregnancy study. Both conserved end residues are part of each CDR3. Each record gives: J gene, D gene, V gene, clone size, CDR3 protein, CDR3 DNA. The D gene is left open where the match is weak. The listing skips clone size in some rows; elsewhere it reads once, few, many or a size class.

TRBJ2-1 TRBD2 TRBV28 NA CASTEHGTSRGEQFF TGTGCCAGCACCGAACACGGGACTAGCCGCGGTGAGCAGTTCTTC
TRBJ2-7 TRBD2 TRBV29-1 NA CSVGLAYEQYF TGCAGCGTGGGACTAGCTTACGAGCAGTACTTC
TRBJ2-1 TRBD2 TRBV28 NA CASSFVAGWTSGANEQFF TGTGCCAGCAGTTTTGTGGCAGGGTGGACTAGCGGGGCTAATGAGCAGTTCTTC
TRBJ2-7 NA TRBV11-2 NA CASNLGLNEQYF TGTGCCAGCAACCTGGGGCTGAACGAGCAGTACTTC
TRBJ2-7 NA TRBV7-9 NA CASSLILHEQYF TGTGCCAGCAGCTTAATTCTCCACGAGCAGTACTTC
TRBJ2-5 TRBD1 TRBV6-5 NA CASSSDRASDKETQYF TGTGCCAGCAGTTCCGACAGGGCCTCCGATAAAGAGACCCAGTACTTC
TRBJ2-7 NA TRBV19 NA CASSIAGRYYEQYF TGTGCCAGTAGTATAGCTGGCAGGTACTACGAGCAGTACTTC
TRBJ1-2 TRBD1 TRBV7-9 NA CASSPDRGPGYTF TGTGCCAGCAGCCCGGACAGGGGGCCTGGCTACACCTTC
TRBJ2-2 TRBD2 TRBV7-8 NA CASSFFSGGNTGELFF TGTGCCAGCAGCTTTTTTAGCGGGGGGAACACCGGGGAGCTGTTTTTT
TRBJ1-5 NA TRBV27 once CASSLSGDQPQHF TGTGCCAGCAGTTTATCAGGGGATCAGCCCCAGCATTTT
TRBJ2-7 NA TRBV29-1 NA CSARENEQYF TGCAGCGCCAGGGAAAACGAGCAGTACTTC
TRBJ2-2 NA TRBV5-4 NA CASSILGTGELFF TGTGCCAGCAGCATACTAGGAACCGGGGAGCTGTTTTTT
TRBJ2-1 NA TRBV30 NA CAWSVDGRGEQFF TGTGCCTGGAGTGTAGACGGGAGAGGCGAGCAGTTCTTC
TRBJ2-7 TRBD2 TRBV7-2 NA CASSLAGTSGAYEQYF TGTGCCAGCAGCTTAGCGGGGACTAGCGGAGCCTACGAGCAGTACTTC
TRBJ1-3 TRBD1 TRBV7-9 few CASRRQGYSGNTIYF TGTGCCAGCAGAAGACAGGGGTACTCTGGAAACACCATATATTTT
TRBJ2-7 TRBD1 TRBV7-6 NA CASSLWGQGGYEQYF TGTGCCAGCAGCCTATGGGGACAGGGGGGGTACGAGCAGTACTTC
TRBJ2-7 TRBD1 TRBV27 NA CASTLKAPGQTLSAYEQYF TGTGCCAGCACCCTGAAGGCTCCGGGACAGACCCTATCAGCCTACGAGCAGTACTTC
TRBJ2-7 TRBD1 TRBV9 NA CASSTTGTGGQYEQYF TGTGCCAGCAGCACCACCGGGACAGGGGGCCAGTACGAGCAGTACTTC
TRBJ2-5 TRBD1 TRBV5-1 few CASSLSQWTGKRQETQYF TGCGCCAGCAGCCTCTCCCAATGGACAGGGAAGAGGCAAGAGACCCAGTACTTC
TRBJ2-2 TRBD1 TRBV5-4 NA CASNALGQGYTGELFF TGTGCCAGCAACGCACTTGGACAGGGGTACACCGGGGAGCTGTTTTTT
TRBJ2-3 NA TRBV9 NA CASSPLGGSTDTQYF TGTGCCAGCAGCCCCCTCGGCGGGAGCACAGATACGCAGTATTTT
TRBJ1-1 NA TRBV19 once CASSMGGQNTEAFF TGTGCCAGTAGTATGGGAGGGCAAAACACTGAAGCTTTCTTT
TRBJ2-6 TRBD1 TRBV10-3 NA CAIGIDRASGANVLTF TGTGCCATCGGAATTGACAGGGCCTCTGGGGCCAACGTCCTGACTTTC
TRBJ1-2 NA TRBV14 NA CASSQDYGGANYGYTF TGTGCCAGCAGCCAAGATTACGGCGGAGCTAACTATGGCTACACCTTC